This T cell receptor beta chain was profiled in a study of T cells after yellow fever vaccination. Notes on the study in general: Researchers noted that a small share of clonotypes showed up in both CD4 and CD8 compartments.

UMIs were added to TCR cDNA along with a universal primer site when it was made by 5'RACE template switching. Each CDR3 protein is one row after TCRdb ran MiXCR on the 5' RACE reads. The sample lists 200,000 to 250,000 distinct CDR3 sequences; roughly 7.2% were seen once. The germline V and J ends were trimmed by 8 bases and 0 bases, with 13 bases remaining between them. There are 14 residues in the CDR3. In germline, CDR1 is MNHNS, CDR2 SASEGT. This clonotype showed up just a few times. Its specificity is unknown. The specimen was CD4+ T cells sorted from PBMCs, collected 15 days after the yellow fever booster vaccination. This chain uses TRBV6-1 with TRBJ1-1, with D uncertain. The sequence came from a young man who received the YFV17D yellow fever vaccine. Here the CDR3 reads CASSPTAMNTEAFF. CDR3 nucleotides: TGTGCCAGCTCCCCGACCGCTATGAACACTGAAGCTTTCTTT.